The 31 T cell receptor beta chains below all came from one sample that was sequenced in a study of human T cells and chemical hapten exposure. One entry per CDR3 protein, called by TCRdb with MiXCR from the RACE reads. The sample lists 270,000 or so distinct CDR3 sequences; around 7.3% were seen once. The time point was: pre-sensitization, week 0. The treatment is: therapeutic diphenylcyclopropenone sensitization with weekly scalp DPC. This material consisted of whole blood, taken in connection with sensitization to the hapten diphenylcyclopropenone (DPC). These receptors all stem from a man between 18 and 35 years old with alopecia areata. Some clones in this sample may be carry-over from other donors' samples.

This rearrangement joins TRBV6-5 to TRBJ2-3, with 7 bases lining up with TRBD1. Germline assignment: CDR1 MNHEY and CDR2 SVGAGI. CDR3 size: 16 residues. The junction had 8 bases not matched to a gene; V was cut back by 5 bases and J by 0 bases. In DNA form, the CDR3 reads TGTGCCAGCAGTGAAGACAGGGTCGGGAGCACAGATACGCAGTATTTT. Its protein is CASSEDRVGSTDTQYF.

Worth noting for this clonotype: The junction differs from germline at one of its ends, possibly a read error. The J gene is TRBJ2-2, the V gene TRBV5-1; no definite D call. Per germline, CDR1 SGHRS and CDR2 YFSETQ. This CDR3 has 14 residues. The DNA for the CDR3 is TGCCCCAGCAGCTACCAGGCGAACACCGGGGAGCTGTTTTTT. This encodes CPSSYQANTGELFF.

The CDR3, as DNA: TGTGCCAGCAGTCAGCTCAGGGGGTCACCCCTCCACTTT. Translation: CASSQLRGSPLHF. The V call is TRBV6-2 or TRBV6-3, the J call TRBJ1-6, with TRBD1 matching over 7 bases. The CDR3 totals 13 residues. In germline, CDR1 is MNHEY, CDR2 SVGEGT. With 5 bases clipped from V and 10 bases from J, the junction kept 5 bases outside the gene matches.

The rearrangement joins TRBV7-9 to TRBJ2-7, with no clear D. The CDR3 is 11 amino acids. CDR1 and CDR2 from the germline V gene are SEHNR and FQNEAQ (reference sequence). V was cut by 5 bases and J by 0 bases, with 2 bases left in between. The CDR3, as DNA: TGTGCCAGCAGCGGCTCCTACGAGCAGTACGTC. Protein: CASSGSYEQYV.

At least ten counts were recorded for this clonotype. The V and J genes are TRBV12-3 or TRBV12-4 and TRBJ1-6, with a possible D match to TRBD1 (5 bases). The CDR3 is 14 amino acids. V dropped 3 bases and J dropped 5 bases, with 8 bases sitting between them. The CDR3 spells CASSFIGDNSPLHF. Written as DNA, the CDR3 is TGTGCCAGCAGTTTCATAGGGGATAATTCACCCCTCCACTTT.

CDR3 sequence reads: CASSQDPLGGTQETQYF. DNA for the CDR3: TGTGCCAGCAGCCAAGACCCCCTCGGGGGCACCCAAGAGACCCAGTACTTC. This sequence joins TRBV14 and TRBJ2-5; D is possibly TRBD1 or TRBD2 (6 bases each). The CDR3 covers 17 residues. Trimming cost V 0 bases and J 1 base, with 15 bases left between them. Germline CDR1 is SGHDN and CDR2 is FVKESK.

This clonotype was seen a handful of times. This sequence joins TRBV10-3 and TRBJ2-1; maybe TRBD1 (6 bases). Germline assignment: CDR1 ENHRY and CDR2 SYGVKD. The CDR3 is 16 amino acids. The V end was cut by 6 bases, the J end by 2 bases, with 17 bases between. Written as DNA, the CDR3 is TGTGCCATCAGCGAATCAGGGTCAGGGGCCTACAATGAGCAGTTCTTC. Protein product: CAISESGSGAYNEQFF.

This clonotype was picked up a small number of times. The chain recombines TRBV5-1 with TRBJ2-5, with D hard to call. Per the germline V gene, CDR1 is SGHRS and CDR2 is YFSETQ. This CDR3 region has 15 residues. The V and J ends lost 4 bases and 5 bases respectively, with 18 bases between them. The CDR3 coding sequence is TGCGCCAGCAGCCCGAGCGACGGGTTAGGGGAGACCCAGTACTTC. As protein: CASSPSDGLGETQYF.

This clonotype appeared a few times. The genes are TRBV6-2 or TRBV6-3 and TRBJ2-5; D is uncertain. The CDR3 consists of 16 residues. V lost 6 bases, J lost 1 base, and 18 bases lay in between. The germline CDR1 and CDR2 sequences are MNHEY and SVGEGT. The CDR3 loop is CASRSDGWARQETQYF. Written as DNA, the CDR3 is TGTGCCAGCAGATCGGACGGCTGGGCACGCCAAGAGACCCAGTACTTC.

This clonotype has ten or more counts. V gene TRBV28 combines with J gene TRBJ1-2; D uncertain. Germline values: CDR1 MDHEN, CDR2 SYDVKM. Trimming took off 8 bases at V and 5 bases at J, with 12 bases between the two ends. The CDR3 has 12 amino acids. CDR3 sequence: CASVGSQYGYTF. The DNA for the CDR3 is TGTGCCAGCGTTGGGAGTCAATATGGCTACACCTTC.

The gene calls are TRBV6-2 or TRBV6-3 and TRBJ2-7, with D possibly matching TRBD2 (5 bases). The CDR3 is 13 amino acids. CDR1 is MNHEY and CDR2 is SVGEGT in the germline V gene. With 6 bases removed from V and 1 base from J, the gap between germline ends came to 10 bases. The CDR3 nucleotides read TGTGCCAGCAGAGATGGGAGTTCCTACGAGCAGTACGTC. Its translation is CASRDGSSYEQYV.

A few counts support this clonotype. The DNA of the CDR3 is TGTGCCAGCAGCTTACGGGACAGACAGAACACTGAAGCTTTCTTT. Protein: CASSLRDRQNTEAFF. The chain joins TRBV7-9 to TRBJ1-1, with TRBD1 matching 7 bases. Germline CDR1 reads SEHNR; CDR2 reads FQNEAQ (reference sequence). This CDR3 region has 15 residues. V shed 2 bases and J 1 base; nucleotides not matched to a gene: 4.

The chain carries TRBV12-3 or TRBV12-4 and TRBJ2-3; the D is unclear. The CDR3 sequence is 16 residues long. Trimming cost V 5 bases and J 2 bases, with 17 bases left between them. The CDR3 DNA reads as TGTGCCAGCAGTCCCGCCGGACGCGTAGACACAGATACGCAGTATTTT. Its translation is CASSPAGRVDTDTQYF.

V usage is TRBV6-5 and J usage is TRBJ2-3; the D gene is possibly TRBD1 (6 bases). Deletions cut 5 bases from V and 0 bases from J, with 12 bases between. CDR1 and CDR2 (germline): MNHEY, SVGAGI. The CDR3 length is 15 residues. CDR3 sequence (DNA): TGTGCCAGCAGTACCGGGACAACTAGCACAGATACGCAGTATTTT. Encoded protein: CASSTGTTSTDTQYF.

This clonotype was recorded a few times. The V and J genes are TRBV20-1 and TRBJ1-5; D ambiguous. Trimming cost V 3 bases and J 1 base, with 13 bases left between them. This CDR3 comprises 15 residues. Germline lookup yields CDR1 DFQATT and CDR2 SNEGSKA (reference sequence). CDR3 in DNA: TGCAGTGCTAGTTCGGGGTTGGAGAGCAATCAGCCCCAGCATTTT. This encodes CSASSGLESNQPQHF.

This clonotype was picked up a small number of times. In nucleotides, the CDR3 is TGTGCCAGCAGTTACTCGGCGGGAGGCGGAGAGACCCAGTACTTC. Translation: CASSYSAGGGETQYF. This chain connects TRBV6-6 to TRBJ2-5, with 8 bases aligning to TRBD2. The trim removed 0 bases at V and 4 bases at J, leaving 4 bases unmatched. The CDR3 runs 15 residues. Germline values: CDR1 MNHNY, CDR2 SVGAGI (reference sequence).

This rearrangement joins TRBV9 to TRBJ1-4; weak D call: TRBD1 (5 bases). This CDR3 spans 16 amino acids. V lost 3 bases and J 8 bases, leaving 20 bases between the germline ends. Germline V gene sequence: CDR1 SGDLS, CDR2 YYNGEE. In DNA form, the CDR3 reads TGTGCCAGCAGCGCGGGATCCAGCGGTTGGGGGGAAAAACTGTTTTTT. It specifies CASSAGSSGWGEKLFF.

The rearrangement uses TRBV20-1 and TRBJ2-1, with D possibly called TRBD1 or TRBD2 (5 bases each). This CDR3 comprises 14 residues. Germline CDR1 and CDR2: DFQATT and SNEGSKA (reference sequence). The V gene lost 1 base and the J gene lost 8 bases, with 15 bases spanning the gap. CDR3 region: CSARANLGVDEQFF. The CDR3 bases are TGCAGTGCTAGAGCAAACCTGGGGGTGGATGAGCAGTTCTTC.

The V and J genes are TRBV6-1 and TRBJ2-1; maybe TRBD2 (6 bases). Germline lookup yields CDR1 MNHNS and CDR2 SASEGT. This CDR3 has 13 residues. The V gene lost 4 bases and the J gene lost 4 bases, with 8 bases spanning the gap. The chain's CDR3 is CASSGTTYNEQFF. DNA for the CDR3: TGTGCCAGCAGTGGGACTACTTACAATGAGCAGTTCTTC.

This clonotype has more than one count but fewer than ten. V gene TRBV12-3 or TRBV12-4 combines with J gene TRBJ1-1; 9 nucleotides agree with TRBD1. The V gene end was trimmed by 5 bases and the J gene end by 7 bases; junction bases not matched to a gene: 8. This CDR3 spans 14 amino acids. CDR3 bases: TGTGCCAGCAGTCTCCGGGACAGGGAGCGTGAAGCTTTCTTT. It specifies CASSLRDREREAFF.

The rearrangement links TRBV6-2 or TRBV6-3 to TRBJ2-2; 10 bases map to TRBD1. With 4 bases clipped from V and 1 base from J, the junction kept 6 bases outside the gene matches. CDR3 length: 17 amino acids. From germline, CDR1 is MNHEY and CDR2 SVGEGT. The CDR3 DNA reads TGTGCCAGCAGTTCCCGGGACAGGGGTTGGAACACCGGGGAGCTGTTTTTT. This encodes CASSSRDRGWNTGELFF.

This clonotype has ten or more counts. The rearrangement links TRBV7-2 to TRBJ1-6; D ambiguous. Trimming stripped 2 bases from V and 6 bases from J, with 2 bases between. Germline V lookup: CDR1 SGHTA, CDR2 FQGNSA. The CDR3 covers 12 residues. CDR3 sequence: CASSLPNSPLHF. The DNA for the CDR3 is TGTGCCAGCAGCTTACCTAATTCACCCCTCCACTTT.

The chain combines TRBV4-2 with TRBJ2-5; 9 bases are a match to TRBD2. From germline, CDR1 is LGHNA and CDR2 YNFKEQ. This CDR3 spans 17 amino acids. The V and J ends lost 2 bases and 5 bases, in that order; junction bases with no gene match: 12. The CDR3 is CASSQPGRGGASETQYF. DNA of the CDR3: TGTGCCAGCAGCCAACCCGGGCGCGGGGGGGCCTCGGAGACCCAGTACTTC.

This clonotype was seen a few times. This CDR3 reads CASSKTGTGFSEQYF. CDR3 DNA: TGTGCCAGCAGCAAAACCGGGACAGGGTTTTCCGAGCAGTACTTC. This chain joins TRBV13 and TRBJ2-7, with 9 bases that match TRBD1. CDR3 length: 15 residues. CDR1 and CDR2 from the germline V gene are PRHDT and FYEKMQ (reference sequence). V gave up 5 bases and J gave up 6 bases; unmatched junction bases: 11.

V usage is TRBV20-1 and J usage is TRBJ1-5; the match to TRBD1 covers 7 bases. This CDR3 contains 13 residues. Germline-derived CDR1 and CDR2 are DFQATT and SNEGSKA (reference sequence). With 6 bases clipped from V and 6 bases from J, the junction kept 8 bases outside the gene matches. This CDR3 reads CSAPEGAGQPQHF. In DNA, the CDR3 is TGCAGTGCCCCCGAGGGGGCTGGTCAGCCCCAGCATTTT.

The sample holds a few counts of this clonotype. This sequence joins TRBV20-1 and TRBJ1-4, with D possibly TRBD1 on 6 matching bases. V was shortened by 6 bases and J by 8 bases, with 13 bases between the two germline ends. Germline V gene lookup returns CDR1 DFQATT and CDR2 SNEGSKA (reference sequence). The CDR3 is 12 residues long. CDR3 DNA: TGCAGTGCCGGACGGACAGAAGAAAAACTGTTTTTT. This sequence encodes CSAGRTEEKLFF.

The chain couples TRBV6-5 to TRBJ2-1; perhaps D is TRBD1 or TRBD2 (5 bases each). The CDR3 is made up of 13 amino acids. V lost 6 bases to trimming and J lost 1 base, with 7 bases between them. Germline CDR1 MNHEY, CDR2 SVGAGI. CDR3 sequence (DNA): TGTGCCAGCAGGGGACCATCCTACAATGAGCAGTTCTTC. This encodes CASRGPSYNEQFF.

CDR3 sequence (DNA): TGTGCCAGCAGCGACGGGGACAGGGCGGTAGATACGCAGTATTTT. Translation: CASSDGDRAVDTQYF. The V gene is TRBV9, the J gene TRBJ2-3, with 9 bases fitting TRBD1. CDR1 is SGDLS, CDR2 YYNGEE, per germline. This CDR3 spans 15 amino acids. V lost 3 bases to trimming and J lost 5 bases; unmatched junction nucleotides: 7.

There are a few counts of this clonotype. This chain uses TRBV9 with TRBJ1-2; TRBD1 matches 11 bases. The CDR3 runs to 15 residues. V was clipped by 4 bases and J by 5 bases; unmatched bases: 7. Germline V CDR1 and CDR2: SGDLS, YYNGEE. The CDR3 DNA reads TGTGCCAGCAGCCAAGGACAGGGGGCGAGTTATGGCTACACCTTC. Translating gives CASSQGQGASYGYTF.

This clonotype was seen more than once but under ten times. The chain uses TRBV2 and TRBJ2-2; 8 positions match TRBD1. CDR1 SNHLY and CDR2 FYNNEI come from the germline V gene. Unmatched junction bases numbered 6, after V lost 6 bases and J lost 6 bases. The CDR3 covers 14 residues. Written as DNA, the CDR3 is TGTGCCAGCAGGATAGACAGGGGTCCCGGGGAGCTGTTTTTT. It encodes CASRIDRGPGELFF.

The chain employs TRBV7-9 and TRBJ1-4; D remains unclear. CDR1 and CDR2 from the germline V gene are SEHNR and FQNEAQ (reference sequence). The CDR3 is made up of 13 amino acids. Trimming stripped 1 base from V and 5 bases from J, with 5 bases between. The CDR3 loop reads CASSLDTNEKLFF. Written as DNA, the CDR3 is TGTGCCAGCAGCTTAGACACGAATGAAAAACTGTTTTTT.